Described below is a single TCR beta chain sequence and its context. Its matching antigen is unknown. This sample is part of a study of cytomegalovirus exposure and HLA in healthy donors. Study observations and caveats: The only immune exposure information that was available was CMV serostatus. Rarity characterized most TCR sequences, yet some public TCRs appeared in many donors. The study reported that TCR beta sequences accurately predicted HLA-A and HLA-B alleles in most subjects.

In the PCR, 60 Vbeta and 13 Jbeta primers were used. As handled by the study authors: Some 9.9 million of 75 million to 85 million unique TCR beta chains were shared, per a later count. Measured with immunoSEQ multiplex PCR; TCRdb has only the in-frame clones, and not every one. V and J calls and clone size follow that table, whereas D and trimming were derived from the DNA. This sample lists just over 150,000 clones; its ten largest clones have about 1.2%. The CDR3 totals 13 residues. CDR1 and CDR2 (germline): ENHRY, SYGVKD. The ends were cut back, 10 bases at V and 1 base at J, with 13 bases in the middle.

This receptor was identified in an older woman in good health and CMV-seronegative. Sequenced: PBMCs. The chain joins TRBV10-3 to TRBJ2-5; tentative D call: TRBD1 (5 bases). CDR3 region: CATTRQPQETQYF. The CDR3 bases are TGTGCCACCACCAGACAGCCCCAAGAGACCCAGTACTTC.